The 18 T cell receptor beta chains presented below share a single source sample, sequenced in a study of control samples from healthy donors and cancer patients. Libraries were prepared by immunoSEQ multiplex PCR; TCRdb keeps only in-frame clonotypes and omits some of them. Of 70,000 to 75,000 clones in the sample, roughly 87% were seen once. The sample comprised blood. The receptors were gathered from a woman aged 45-65 years in good health.

The V call is TRBV3-1 (or the pseudogene TRBV3-2), the J call TRBJ2-1; 14 bases line up with TRBD2. V trimming: 4 bases; J trimming: 0 bases; junction bases outside the gene matches: 14. Germline V CDR1 and CDR2: LGHDT, YNNKEL (reference sequence). The CDR3 has 21 amino acids. In DNA form, the CDR3 reads TGTGCCAGCAGCCCAGGGCCGGGACTAGCGGGAGTTACCCGCTCCTACAATGAGCAGTTCTTC. Its translation: CASSPGPGLAGVTRSYNEQFF.

Only one count was recorded for this clone. V gene TRBV3-1 (or the pseudogene TRBV3-2) combines with J gene TRBJ1-2; D is unclear. Germline V lookup: CDR1 LGHDT, CDR2 YNNKEL (reference sequence). CDR3 size: 14 residues. Trimming removed 1 base from V and 1 base from J, with 7 bases in between. CDR3 bases: TGTGCCAGCAGCCAAGGATATGATAACTATGGCTACACCTTC. Translating gives CASSQGYDNYGYTF.

The chain combines TRBV2 with TRBJ1-4; TRBD1 is a possible D gene (6 bases). CDR1 is SNHLY, CDR2 FYNNEI, per germline. The germline V and J ends were trimmed by 2 bases and 8 bases, with 9 bases remaining between them. CDR3 size: 13 residues. Written as DNA, the CDR3 is TGTGCCAGCAGTGAAACAGGGAGGGAAAAACTGTTTTTT. This encodes CASSETGREKLFF.

Turning to this clone: The sample contains more than one DNA sequence encoding this CDR3. This sequence joins TRBV30 and TRBJ1-4; tentative D call: TRBD1 (6 bases). CDR1 is GTSNPN and CDR2 is SVGIG in the germline V gene (reference sequence). The CDR3 totals 13 residues. V lost 2 bases and J lost 5, with 9 bases in between. CDR3 amino acids: CAWSFGQNEKLFF. The DNA of the CDR3 is TGTGCCTGGAGTTTCGGACAGAATGAAAAACTGTTTTTT.

V is TRBV4-2 and J is TRBJ1-2, with D uncertain. CDR1 is LGHNA and CDR2 is YNFKEQ in the germline V gene. CDR3 length equals 15 residues. Trimming took off 3 bases at V and 3 bases at J, with 14 bases between the two ends. For the CDR3, the DNA is TGTGCCAGCAGCCAGGGTCTGGGAGGGTACTATGGCTACACCTTC. This gives the protein CASSQGLGGYYGYTF.

CDR3 amino acids: CASSASGRAVDEQFF. CDR3 in DNA: TGTGCCAGTAGTGCTAGCGGGAGGGCCGTCGATGAGCAGTTCTTC. The chain joins TRBV19 to TRBJ2-1; TRBD2 matches 12 bases. Germline loops: CDR1 LNHDA, CDR2 SQIVND (reference sequence). The trim removed 5 bases at V and 8 bases at J, leaving 7 bases unmatched. CDR3 length: 15 amino acids.

The chain employs TRBV6-5 and TRBJ2-7; 12 bases align to TRBD2. V was pared by 3 bases and J by 4 bases, with 7 bases of the junction left unmatched. The CDR3 consists of 16 residues. Germline V gene sequence: CDR1 MNHEY, CDR2 SVGAGI. The CDR3 DNA sequence: TGTGCCAGCAGTTATCTCACTAGCGGGAGGATATACGAGCAGTACTTC. Translating it yields CASSYLTSGRIYEQYF.

In its sample, this clone was seen once. J is TRBJ2-1 and V is TRBV7-9; possibly TRBD1 for D (6 bases). V gave up 1 base and J gave up 12 bases, with 22 bases separating them. Germline assignment: CDR1 SEHNR and CDR2 FQNEAQ (reference sequence). This CDR3 comprises 16 residues. The CDR3 reads CASSLVISGWDIGQFF. The CDR3 bases are TGTGCCAGCAGCTTAGTTATATCTGGATGGGACATAGGGCAGTTCTTC.

This clone came up a few times. The V and J genes are TRBV2 and TRBJ1-5; D is unclear. The CDR3 runs 13 residues. Trimming pared 4 bases from V and 5 bases from J, leaving 9 bases between. CDR1 and CDR2 from the germline V gene are SNHLY and FYNNEI. Written as DNA, the CDR3 is TGTGCCAGCAGTGTTGACGCCGATCAGCCCCAGCATTTT. Protein product: CASSVDADQPQHF.

This CDR3 reads CASSAANEQFF. In DNA form, the CDR3 reads TGCGCCAGCAGTGCGGCCAATGAGCAGTTCTTC. The chain employs TRBV10-2 and TRBJ2-1; D uncertain. The CDR3 extends over 11 amino acids. V lost 4 bases, J lost 6 bases, and 4 bases lay in between. CDR1 WSHSY and CDR2 SAAADI come from the germline V gene.

This chain links TRBV12-2 with TRBJ2-1; the tabulated D call, TRBD2, remains unverified against the DNA. TRBV12-2 is a listed pseudogene. The CDR3 covers 17 residues. In DNA, the CDR3 is TGTGCAAGTCGCTTAACTAGCGGGAGGCCGGGCTTGGATGAGCAGTTCTTC. Protein sequence: CASRLTSGRPGLDEQFF.

The rearrangement uses TRBV10-1 and TRBJ2-2; D might be TRBD2 (6 bases). Germline loops: CDR1 WNHNN, CDR2 SYGVQD (reference sequence). V was shortened by 9 bases and J by 3 bases, with 20 bases between the two germline ends. This CDR3 contains 16 residues. The CDR3 sequence: CARALIGSFDTGELFF. DNA for the CDR3: TGCGCCAGGGCATTAATCGGGAGCTTCGACACCGGGGAGCTGTTTTTT.

J is TRBJ2-7 and V is TRBV5-4, with TRBD2 identical over 8 bases. The CDR3 consists of 14 residues. V was pared by 5 bases and J by 2 bases, with 6 bases of the junction left unmatched. Per the germline V gene, CDR1 is SGHNT and CDR2 is YYREEE (reference sequence). CDR3 coding DNA: TGTGCCAGCAGTTTTAGCGGGACCCCCTACGAGCAGTACTTC. Translating it yields CASSFSGTPYEQYF.

This chain connects TRBV5-1 to TRBJ2-1, with 16 bases aligning to TRBD2. The CDR3 loop spans 18 amino acids. CDR1 is SGHRS, CDR2 YFSETQ, per germline. The V gene end was trimmed by 4 bases and the J gene end by 9 bases; junction bases not matched to a gene: 13. The CDR3 spells CASSPGTSGRAYNVEQFF. Written as DNA, the CDR3 is TGCGCCAGCAGCCCAGGGACTAGCGGGAGGGCGTATAACGTTGAGCAGTTCTTC. Full variable domain (outside the CDR3, taken from reference TRBV5-1 and TRBJ2-1): KAGVTQTPRYLIKTRGQQVTLSCSPISGHRSVSWYQQTPGQGLQFLFEYFSETQRNKGNFPGRFSGRQFSNSRSEMNVSTLELGDSALYLCASSPGTSGRAYNVEQFFGPGTRLTVL.

The chain couples TRBV11-3 to TRBJ2-3, with D maybe TRBD2 (5 bases). With 3 bases removed from V and 1 base from J, the gap between germline ends came to 5 bases. The CDR3 totals 13 residues. Germline V gene lookup returns CDR1 SGHNT and CDR2 YENEEA. The CDR3 is CASSLEGTDTQYF. CDR3 in DNA: TGTGCCAGCAGCTTGGAGGGCACAGATACGCAGTATTTT.

This sequence joins TRBV19 and TRBJ1-5; tentatively, D is TRBD1 (5 bases). The V end lost 6 bases, the J end lost 4 bases, and 13 bases lay between the germline ends. Germline loops: CDR1 LNHDA, CDR2 SQIVND (reference sequence). This CDR3 has 14 amino acids. The CDR3 here is CASRHVGGNQPQHF. DNA for the CDR3: TGTGCCAGTAGACACGTGGGGGGAAATCAGCCCCAGCATTTT.

The chain combines TRBV5-1 with TRBJ2-4, with 11 bases aligning to TRBD1. From germline, CDR1 is SGHRS and CDR2 YFSETQ. The CDR3 runs to 15 residues. The J segment lost 8 bases and the V segment lost 1 base, leaving 5 bases of the junction unmatched. Here the CDR3 DNA reads TGCGCCAGCAGCTTGAGGGGACAGGGGGTTGACATTCAGTACTTC. It codes for CASSLRGQGVDIQYF. Combining the CDR3 with reference TRBV5-1 and TRBJ2-4 gives the whole variable domain KAGVTQTPRYLIKTRGQQVTLSCSPISGHRSVSWYQQTPGQGLQFLFEYFSETQRNKGNFPGRFSGRQFSNSRSEMNVSTLELGDSALYLCASSLRGQGVDIQYFGAGTRLSVL.

This clone has only one observation. The rearrangement uses TRBV27 and TRBJ1-1, with TRBD1 as a possible D gene (6 bases). The CDR3 has 16 residues. Trimming removed 5 bases at V and 1 base at J, with 17 bases between. Looked up from germline, CDR1 is MNHEY and CDR2 is SMNVEV (reference sequence). In DNA, the CDR3 is TGTGCCAGCAGTCCAATAACCGGGACAACGAACACTGAAGCTTTCTTT. Translated: CASSPITGTTNTEAFF.